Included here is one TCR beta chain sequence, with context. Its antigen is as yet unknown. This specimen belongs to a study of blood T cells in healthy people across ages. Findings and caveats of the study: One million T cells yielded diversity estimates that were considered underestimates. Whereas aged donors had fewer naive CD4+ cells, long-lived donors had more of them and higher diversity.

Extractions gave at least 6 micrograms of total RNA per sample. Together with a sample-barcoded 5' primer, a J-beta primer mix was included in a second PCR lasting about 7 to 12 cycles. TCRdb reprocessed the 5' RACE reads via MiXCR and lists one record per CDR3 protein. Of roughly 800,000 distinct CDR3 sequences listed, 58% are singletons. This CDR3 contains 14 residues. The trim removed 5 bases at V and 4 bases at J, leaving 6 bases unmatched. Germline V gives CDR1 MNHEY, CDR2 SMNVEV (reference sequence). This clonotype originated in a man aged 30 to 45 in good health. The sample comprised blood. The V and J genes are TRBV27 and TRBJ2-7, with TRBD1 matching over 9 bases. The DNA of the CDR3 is TGTGCCAGCAGTCCTTGGGACAGGGTTTACGAGCAGTACTTC. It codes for CASSPWDRVYEQYF.